The 14 T cell receptor beta chains below all came from one sample that was sequenced in a study of CD8 T cells in ankylosing spondylitis. TCRdb independently ran MiXCR on the 5' RACE reads; one entry per CDR3 protein. The repertoire holds about 220,000 distinct CDR3 sequences, with about 10% as singletons. Sequenced input: blood, either unsorted or a sorted T cell fraction (not recorded which). These receptors originate from a male donor with ankylosing spondylitis or in good health (not recorded which).

This clonotype was seen ten or more times. The J gene is TRBJ2-3, the V gene TRBV3-1, with 8 bases lining up with TRBD1. V gave up 7 bases and J gave up 1 base; unmatched junction bases: 7. The germline gives CDR1 LGHDT, CDR2 YNNKEL (reference sequence). This CDR3 has 15 residues. CDR3 coding DNA: TGTGCCAGCACGCCGAAGACAGGGGGCACAGATACGCAGTATTTT. Translation: CASTPKTGGTDTQYF.

For this clonotype: A read error is possible here, since a much larger clone lies one base away. V usage is TRBV7-3 and J usage is TRBJ2-1, with TRBD2 identical over 7 bases. Germline values: CDR1 SGHTA, CDR2 FQGTGA. Germline trimming cut 5 bases from V and 6 bases from J; bases unmatched to any gene: 7. This CDR3 contains 14 residues. The CDR3 protein is CASSPTRTSNEQFF. In DNA, the CDR3 is TGTGCCAGCAGCCCTACCAGGACTAGCAATGAGCAGTTCTTC.

This clonotype was counted at least ten times. V is TRBV5-1 and J is TRBJ2-5; D might be TRBD2 (7 bases). The germline gives CDR1 SGHRS, CDR2 YFSETQ. V was cut by 7 bases and J by 4 bases, with 17 bases left in between. CDR3 size: 14 residues. This CDR3 reads CASSLKGGGETQYF. The DNA of the CDR3 is TGCGCCAGCTCCCTAAAGGGAGGGGGAGAGACCCAGTACTTC.

This clonotype has at least ten counts. V gene TRBV7-3 combines with J gene TRBJ2-3, with TRBD2 matching over 12 bases. The germline V gene has CDR1 SGHTA and CDR2 FQGTGA. The CDR3 spans 15 residues. The trim removed 5 bases at V and 3 bases at J, leaving 3 bases unmatched. The CDR3 DNA reads as TGTGCCAGCAGCCCTAGCGGGGGGGCAACAGATACGCAGTATTTT. Its protein is CASSPSGGATDTQYF.

The table lists this clonotype with many counts. The V and J genes are TRBV10-3 and TRBJ2-3; TRBD2 is a possible D gene (6 bases). This CDR3 comprises 14 residues. Looked up from germline, CDR1 is ENHRY and CDR2 is SYGVKD. V was cut by 4 bases and J by 0 bases, with 8 bases left in between. CDR3: CAISVGTSTDTQYF. The CDR3, as DNA: TGTGCCATCAGTGTGGGGACTAGCACAGATACGCAGTATTTT.

The chain recombines TRBV9 with TRBJ1-4; the D is unclear. The CDR3 has 14 residues. The V end was cut by 0 bases, the J end by 8 bases, with 11 bases between. The germline gives CDR1 SGDLS, CDR2 YYNGEE. CDR3 nucleotides: TGTGCCAGCAGCGTAGACTATTCCCAGGAAAAACTGTTTTTT. Its translation is CASSVDYSQEKLFF.

This clonotype has a count of ten or more. The chain couples TRBV5-1 to TRBJ1-2; 7 bases map to TRBD1. Germline lookup yields CDR1 SGHRS and CDR2 YFSETQ. Losses at the gene ends were 5 bases for V and 4 bases for J; bases not matched to a gene: 14. The CDR3 has 16 residues. CDR3 nucleotides: TGCGCCAGCAGATCCGTTAAGACAGGGCAAGTCTATGGCTACACCTTC. It is translated as CASRSVKTGQVYGYTF. Full variable domain (outside the CDR3, taken from reference TRBV5-1 and TRBJ1-2): KAGVTQTPRYLIKTRGQQVTLSCSPISGHRSVSWYQQTPGQGLQFLFEYFSETQRNKGNFPGRFSGRQFSNSRSEMNVSTLELGDSALYLCASRSVKTGQVYGYTFGSGTRLTVV.

This clonotype was observed many times. The chain carries TRBV28 and TRBJ1-5; no clear D gene. Trimming shortened V by 5 bases and J by 4 bases, and 15 bases separated the two germline ends. The CDR3 has 15 residues. Germline V lookup: CDR1 MDHEN, CDR2 SYDVKM. CDR3 amino acids: CASSPDPGSNQPQHF. In nucleotides, the CDR3 is TGTGCCAGCAGTCCCGACCCAGGTTCGAATCAGCCCCAGCATTTT.

This clonotype was counted between two and nine times. V gene TRBV20-1 combines with J gene TRBJ1-6, with D unclear. Germline CDR1 is DFQATT and CDR2 is SNEGSKA (reference sequence). The germline V and J ends were trimmed by 5 bases and 7 bases, with 12 bases remaining between them. The CDR3 runs 13 residues. The CDR3: CSAGVGVNSPLHF. Written as DNA, the CDR3 is TGCAGTGCTGGGGTGGGCGTGAATTCACCCCTCCACTTT.

This clonotype was found many times. The rearrangement joins TRBV7-9 to TRBJ1-5; D call uncertain. Trimming shortened V by 1 base and J by 0 bases, and 10 bases separated the two germline ends. Per the germline V gene, CDR1 is SEHNR and CDR2 is FQNEAQ (reference sequence). The CDR3 contains 16 residues. CDR3 sequence: CASSLGTGGSNQPQHF. Written as DNA, the CDR3 is TGTGCCAGCAGCTTAGGTACGGGTGGTAGCAATCAGCCCCAGCATTTT.

This clonotype was observed many times. The chain employs TRBV5-1 and TRBJ2-2; the D gene is possibly TRBD1 (6 bases). V dropped 4 bases and J dropped 1 base, with 11 bases sitting between them. There are 15 residues in the CDR3. Germline assignment: CDR1 SGHRS and CDR2 YFSETQ. Here the CDR3 DNA reads TGCGCCAGCAGCACCCAGACAGGGAACACCGGGGAGCTGTTTTTT. Protein product: CASSTQTGNTGELFF.

The sample holds a few counts of this clonotype. The rearrangement links TRBV20-1 to TRBJ2-1; unclear D gene. The germline V gene encodes CDR1 DFQATT and CDR2 SNEGSKA (reference sequence). The V end was cut by 6 bases, the J end by 5 bases, with 17 bases between. This CDR3 region has 14 residues. CDR3 nucleotide sequence: TGCAGTGCAAGGACGTCCAACCTAAACAATGAGCAGTTCTTC. This codes for CSARTSNLNNEQFF.

The table lists this clonotype with many counts. The genes are TRBV5-1 and TRBJ2-3, with TRBD2 identical over 8 bases. CDR3 length: 17 amino acids. Germline CDR1 and CDR2: SGHRS and YFSETQ. V was clipped by 0 bases and J by 0 bases; unmatched bases: 6. The CDR3 is CASSLGGASGSTDTQYF. The CDR3 DNA is TGCGCCAGCAGCTTGGGGGGCGCTAGCGGGAGCACAGATACGCAGTATTTT.

This clonotype occurred many times. The gene calls are TRBV12-3 or TRBV12-4 and TRBJ2-1; TRBD2 matches 7 bases. V dropped 2 bases and J dropped 6; count of bases not matched to a gene: 7. The CDR3 contains 15 residues. This CDR3 reads CASSLILAETNEQFF. In DNA form, the CDR3 reads TGTGCCAGCAGTTTAATCCTAGCGGAGACCAATGAGCAGTTCTTC.